A single T cell receptor (beta chain) is shown here with its context. The source of the sample is a study of PD-1 blockade in mismatch repair-deficient tumors. This table comes from immunoSEQ multiplex PCR, and its TCRdb copy is limited to in-frame clones, with some not included. The table lists under 50,000 clones, approximately 80% of them singletons. This TCR came from an adult with mismatch repair-deficient cancer. Sequenced here: PBMCs, sampled about 40 weeks after starting pembrolizumab.

DNA for the CDR3: TGTGCCAGCAGTCGCCGGGGACAGGGGGCCGATGGCTACACCTTC. It specifies CASSRRGQGADGYTF. The genes are TRBV6-1 and TRBJ1-2, with TRBD1 matching 12 bases. The trim removed 5 bases at V and 6 bases at J, leaving 7 bases unmatched. The CDR3 consists of 15 residues. Germline V gene lookup returns CDR1 MNHNS and CDR2 SASEGT.